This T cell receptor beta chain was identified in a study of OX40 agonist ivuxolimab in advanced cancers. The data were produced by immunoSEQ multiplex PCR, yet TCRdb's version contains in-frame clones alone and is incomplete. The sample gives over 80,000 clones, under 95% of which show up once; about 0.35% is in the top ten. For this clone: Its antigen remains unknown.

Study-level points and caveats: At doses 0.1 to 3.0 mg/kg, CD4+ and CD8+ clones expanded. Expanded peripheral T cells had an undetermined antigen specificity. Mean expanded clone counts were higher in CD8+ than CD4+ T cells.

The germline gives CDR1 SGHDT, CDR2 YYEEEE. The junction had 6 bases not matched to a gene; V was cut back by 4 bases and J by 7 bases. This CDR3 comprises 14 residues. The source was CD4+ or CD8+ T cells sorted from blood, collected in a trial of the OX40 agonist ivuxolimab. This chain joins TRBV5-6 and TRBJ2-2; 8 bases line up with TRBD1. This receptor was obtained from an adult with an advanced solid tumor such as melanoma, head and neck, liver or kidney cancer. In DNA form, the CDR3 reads TGTGCCAGCAGCCTCGGACAGGGTAACGGGGAGCTGTTTTTT. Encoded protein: CASSLGQGNGELFF.